This T cell receptor (beta chain) was captured in a study of early T cells in non-severe SARS-CoV-2 infection (dated by TCRdb to the early 2020s). Background for the entire study: TCR sequencing used bulk RNA from unsorted whole blood, so alpha and beta chains could not be paired. The research as a whole found: VDJdb matching was skewed toward anti-spike CD8 responses and likely underestimated virus-specific expansions, missing private and CD4 specificities.

Looking up the germline V gene (reference sequence) yields CDR1 SSHAT and CDR2 FNYEAQ. The CDR3 runs 13 residues from the cysteine to the phenylalanine. The retained sequence is limited to the CDR3, 39 bases, with the frame set at the first base. This clonotype showed up just once. Its cognate antigen has yet to be identified. The junction shows a germline mismatch at one end, possibly a read error. A case-control design nested within a healthcare worker cohort in London, UK, was used, with weekly nasopharyngeal swab PCR tests and blood sampling performed. Healthcare workers were enrolled in the week of the UK lockdown, from 23 to 31 March 2020, and were followed every week for up to roughly 16 weeks. The library was obtained by 5' RACE. Reads for this sample came from a NextSeq 500. In the TCR library protocol, unique molecular identifiers were attached to individual cDNA molecules to correct for PCR bias and sequencing error. TCR alpha and beta chains were both sequenced, and the abundances of alpha and beta sequences in each sample were closely correlated with each other. In the original analysis: Decombinator V4 was used to annotate TCR sequences for V gene, J gene and CDR3. Expanded TCRs were defined as changing significantly between any two time points under a Poisson model with p below 0.0001. TCR abundances were normalised to the total number of TCRs sequenced per sample and were expressed as counts per million. MAIT TCRs were defined by TRAV1-2 paired with TRAJ12, TRAJ20 or TRAJ33, and iNKT TCRs by TRAV10 paired with TRAJ18. A search of VDJdb, accessed on 1 November 2021, was run for TCRs annotated to CMV, EBV and SARS-CoV-2, with TCRs annotated for multiple antigens excluded. The public reads were quality trimmed at Q25 with fastp and then assembled into clones with MiXCR by TCRdb, keeping productive beta chains. Records with the same CDR3 protein are collapsed into one entry carrying the most frequent genes and DNA. None of the V and J calls come from the authors' own analysis; TCRdb made them. Within this sample are about 77,000 distinct CDR3 sequences, with about a sixth of them counted one time only. The top ten clones comprise about 3% of the sample.

This receptor was identified in an adult who was a healthcare worker with PCR-confirmed SARS-CoV-2 infection or an uninfected control (not recorded which). The sample comprised whole blood. The V gene is TRBV7-7 and the J gene is TRBJ1-5, with TRBD1 tentatively as D gene (5 bases match). The DNA sequence is TGTGCTAGCAGCTTACTCCAGGGACAGCCCCAGCATTTT. The encoded protein is CASSLLQGQPQHF.